This TCR beta chain was sequenced in a study of shared clonotypes between healthy human individuals. Method: immunoSEQ multiplex PCR; TCRdb's copy keeps in-frame clones and lacks some. The table includes just over 2,000,000 clones, 85% to 95% detected once. The receptor's source is a man younger than 35 in good health. Sequencing was performed on naive CD4+ T cells sorted from blood. Noted subset: CD45RA+ positively selected.

CDR3 nucleotides: TGTGCCAGCAGTTCGACTAGCGGGAGGCTTTATTTTGAGTTCTTC. Protein: CASSSTSGRLYFEFF. The J gene is TRBJ2-1, the V gene TRBV27, with 13 bases lining up with TRBD2. Germline V gene data show CDR1 as MNHEY and CDR2 as SMNVEV (reference sequence). J gave up 14 bases and V 4 bases, and 11 bases lay outside the gene matches. The CDR3 spans 15 residues.